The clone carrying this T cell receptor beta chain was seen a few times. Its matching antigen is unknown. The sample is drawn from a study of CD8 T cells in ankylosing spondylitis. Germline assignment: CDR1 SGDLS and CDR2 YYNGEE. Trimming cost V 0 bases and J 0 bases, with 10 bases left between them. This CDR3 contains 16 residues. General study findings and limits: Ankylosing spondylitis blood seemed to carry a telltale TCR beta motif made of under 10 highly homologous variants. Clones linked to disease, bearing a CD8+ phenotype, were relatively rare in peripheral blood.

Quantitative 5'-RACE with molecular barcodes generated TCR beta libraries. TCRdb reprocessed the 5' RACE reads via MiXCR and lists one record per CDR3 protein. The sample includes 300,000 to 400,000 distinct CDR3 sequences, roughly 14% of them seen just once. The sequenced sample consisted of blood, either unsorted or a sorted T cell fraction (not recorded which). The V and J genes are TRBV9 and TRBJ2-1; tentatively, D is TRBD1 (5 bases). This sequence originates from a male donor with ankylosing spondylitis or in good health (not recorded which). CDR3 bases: TGTGCCAGCAGCGTAGCTGGGGCTAGCTCCTACAATGAGCAGTTCTTC. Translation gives CASSVAGASSYNEQFF.